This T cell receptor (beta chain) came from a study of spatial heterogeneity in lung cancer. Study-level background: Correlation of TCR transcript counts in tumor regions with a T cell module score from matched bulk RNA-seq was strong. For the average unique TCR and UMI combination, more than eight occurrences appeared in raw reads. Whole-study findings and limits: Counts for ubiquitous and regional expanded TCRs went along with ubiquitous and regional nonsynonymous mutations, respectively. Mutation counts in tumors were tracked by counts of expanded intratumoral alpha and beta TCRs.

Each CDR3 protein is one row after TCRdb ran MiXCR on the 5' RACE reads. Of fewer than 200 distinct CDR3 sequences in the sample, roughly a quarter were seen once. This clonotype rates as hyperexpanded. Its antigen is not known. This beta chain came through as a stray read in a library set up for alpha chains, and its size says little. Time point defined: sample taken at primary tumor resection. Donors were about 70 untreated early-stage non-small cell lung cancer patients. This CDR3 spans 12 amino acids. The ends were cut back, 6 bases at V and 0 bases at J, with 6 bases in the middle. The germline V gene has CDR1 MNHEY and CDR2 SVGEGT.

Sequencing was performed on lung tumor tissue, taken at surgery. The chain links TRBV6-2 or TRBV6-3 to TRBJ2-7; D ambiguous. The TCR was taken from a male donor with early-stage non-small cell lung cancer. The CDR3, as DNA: TGTGCCAGCAGCTGGGACTCCTACGAGCAGTACTTC. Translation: CASSWDSYEQYF.